These 4 T cell receptor beta chains were sequenced from one sample in a study of blood T cell repertoires in COVID-19 (dated by TCRdb to 2019 to 2021). The method behind the library was the immunoSEQ multiplex PCR assay. TCRdb provides this immuneACCESS table in a form limited to in-frame rearrangements. Some clones are lacking; in checked studies, under half of them reflect an unresolved V gene, and why the rest are absent is not known. The sample data list some 150,000 clones, and roughly 76% of these were observed just once. 7% to 10% of the sample rests with the top ten. Sample: peripheral blood. The receptors here all came from a human donor with acute or convalescent COVID-19. The donor label of this sample is uncertain.

The chain recombines TRBV11-3 with TRBJ2-3; 8 nucleotides line up with TRBD1. V dropped 6 bases and J dropped 5; count of bases not matched to a gene: 7. The CDR3 is 14 residues long. Per germline, CDR1 SGHNT and CDR2 YENEEA. The chain's CDR3 is CASSPGGQRDTQYF. DNA of the CDR3: TGTGCCAGCAGTCCAGGGGGCCAAAGAGATACGCAGTATTTT.

The gene calls are TRBV24-1 and TRBJ1-2; TRBD1 matches at 7 bases. Germline V lookup: CDR1 KGHDR, CDR2 SFDVKD. After removal of 12 bases from V and 6 bases from J, the junction contained 12 bases not matched to a gene. This CDR3 is 13 amino acids long. As DNA, the CDR3 is TGTGCCGTGGGGGACAGTTCTACGGATGGCTACACCTTC. It encodes CAVGDSSTDGYTF.

This chain joins TRBV10-3 and TRBJ1-5, with 10 bases lining up with TRBD1. Germline trimming cut 0 bases from V and 4 bases from J; bases unmatched to any gene: 3. Germline values: CDR1 ENHRY, CDR2 SYGVKD. The CDR3 is 16 residues long. The DNA for the CDR3 is TGTGCCATCAGTGAGTCGACGGACAGGGGGAATCAGCCCCAGCATTTT. The encoded protein is CAISESTDRGNQPQHF.

The rearrangement links TRBV2 to TRBJ1-6; D call uncertain. The CDR3 is 12 residues long. V shed 6 bases and J shed 7 bases, with 7 bases lying between them. Germline assignment: CDR1 SNHLY and CDR2 FYNNEI. The DNA for the CDR3 is TGTGCCAGCAGCGTACAGAATTCACCCCTCCACTTT. Translation: CASSVQNSPLHF.